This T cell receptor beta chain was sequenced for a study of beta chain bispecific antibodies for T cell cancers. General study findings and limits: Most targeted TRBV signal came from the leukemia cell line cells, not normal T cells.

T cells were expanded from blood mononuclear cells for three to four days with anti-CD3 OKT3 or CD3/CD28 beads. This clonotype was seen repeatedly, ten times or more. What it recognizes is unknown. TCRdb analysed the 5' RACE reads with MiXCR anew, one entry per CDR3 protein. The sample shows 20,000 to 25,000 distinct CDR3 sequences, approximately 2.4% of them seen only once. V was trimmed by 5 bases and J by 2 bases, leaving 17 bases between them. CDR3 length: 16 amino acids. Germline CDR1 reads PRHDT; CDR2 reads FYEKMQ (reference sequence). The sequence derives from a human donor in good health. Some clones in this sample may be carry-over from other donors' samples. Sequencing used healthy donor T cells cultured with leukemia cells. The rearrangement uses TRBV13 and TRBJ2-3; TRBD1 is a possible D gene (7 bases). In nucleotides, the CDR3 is TGTGCCAGCAGCCCGGGCGGAGGGGGCCCCACAGATACGCAGTATTTT. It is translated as CASSPGGGGPTDTQYF.